This TCR beta chain was obtained from a study of quantifying T cell responses using KT2 cells. Overall study: cDNA was made from DNase-treated RNA using alpha and beta constant primers. Estimated efficiency of the T4 ligation step was above 8.5% under optimum conditions. Points from the study as a whole: KT2 sequence counts showed saturation when very many KT2 cells were spiked in.

The sample is PBMC spiked with counted cells of clone KT2. The cDNA 3' end received a ligated oligonucleotide with a UMI. An equimolar mix of RC1.1 and RC1.2 primed the beta chain across TRBC1 and TRBC2. MiXCR was run by TCRdb on the UMI-ligation and nested PCR reads, yielding one entry per CDR3 protein. The table shows approximately 54,000 distinct CDR3 sequences, with 11% occurring only once. The sample holds many counts of this clonotype. Antigen: not known. Germline V gene lookup returns CDR1 MGHRA and CDR2 YSYEKL. The CDR3 contains 15 residues. V was cut by 0 bases and J by 2 bases, with 9 bases left in between.

Sequencing used PBMCs spiked with cells of the T cell clone KT2. The origin of this receptor is a human donor. V and J are TRBV4-1 and TRBJ2-3; D gene uncertain. CDR3 amino acids: CASSQDMGYTDTQYF. The CDR3 DNA follows: TGCGCCAGCAGCCAAGATATGGGGTACACAGATACGCAGTATTTT.